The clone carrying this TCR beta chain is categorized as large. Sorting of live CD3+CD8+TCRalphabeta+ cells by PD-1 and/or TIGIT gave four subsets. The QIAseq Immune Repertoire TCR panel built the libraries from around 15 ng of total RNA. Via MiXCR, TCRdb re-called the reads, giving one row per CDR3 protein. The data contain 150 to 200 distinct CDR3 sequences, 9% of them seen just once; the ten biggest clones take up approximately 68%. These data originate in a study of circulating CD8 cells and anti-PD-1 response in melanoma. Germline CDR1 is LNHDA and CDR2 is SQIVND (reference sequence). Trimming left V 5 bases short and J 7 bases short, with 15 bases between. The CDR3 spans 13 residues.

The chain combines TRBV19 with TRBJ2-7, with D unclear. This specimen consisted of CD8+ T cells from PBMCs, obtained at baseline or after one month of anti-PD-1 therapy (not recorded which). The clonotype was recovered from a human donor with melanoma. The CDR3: CASSPPAVGEQYF. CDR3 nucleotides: TGTGCCAGTAGTCCCCCCGCCGTCGGGGAGCAGTACTTC. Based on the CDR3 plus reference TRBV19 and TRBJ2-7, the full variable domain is DGGITQSPKYLFRKEGQNVTLSCEQNLNHDAMYWYRQDPGQGLRLIYYSQIVNDFQKGDIAEGYSVSREKKESFPLTVTSAQKNPTAFYLCASSPPAVGEQYFGPGTRLTVT.